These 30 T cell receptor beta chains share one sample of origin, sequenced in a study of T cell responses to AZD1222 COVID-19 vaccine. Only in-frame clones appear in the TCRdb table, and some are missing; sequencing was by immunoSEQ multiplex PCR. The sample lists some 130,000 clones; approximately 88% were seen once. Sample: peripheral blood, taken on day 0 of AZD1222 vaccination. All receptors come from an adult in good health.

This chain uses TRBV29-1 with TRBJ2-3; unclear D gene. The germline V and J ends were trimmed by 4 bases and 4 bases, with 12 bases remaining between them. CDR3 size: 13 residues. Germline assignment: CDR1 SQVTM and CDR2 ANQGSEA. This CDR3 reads CSVGIVRSDTQYF. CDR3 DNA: TGCAGCGTTGGAATTGTCCGGTCAGATACGCAGTATTTT.

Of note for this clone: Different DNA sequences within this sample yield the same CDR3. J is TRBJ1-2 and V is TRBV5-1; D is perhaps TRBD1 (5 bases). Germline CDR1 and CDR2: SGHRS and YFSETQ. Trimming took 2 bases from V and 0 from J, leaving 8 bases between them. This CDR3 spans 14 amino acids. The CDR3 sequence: CASSLAGTNYGYTF. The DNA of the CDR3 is TGCGCCAGCAGCTTAGCAGGGACTAACTATGGCTACACCTTC.

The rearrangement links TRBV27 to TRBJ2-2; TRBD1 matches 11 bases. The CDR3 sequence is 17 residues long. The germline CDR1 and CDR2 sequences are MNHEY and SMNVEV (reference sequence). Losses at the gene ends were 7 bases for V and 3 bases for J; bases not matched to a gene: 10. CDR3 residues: CASKPSPGQGDTGELFF. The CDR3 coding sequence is TGTGCCAGCAAACCTTCCCCGGGACAGGGGGACACCGGGGAGCTGTTTTTT.

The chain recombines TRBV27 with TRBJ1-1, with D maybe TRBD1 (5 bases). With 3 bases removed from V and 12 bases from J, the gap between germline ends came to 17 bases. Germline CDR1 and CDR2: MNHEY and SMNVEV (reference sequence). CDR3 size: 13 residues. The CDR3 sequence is CASSFNPPGRTFF. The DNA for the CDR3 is TGTGCCAGCAGTTTCAACCCTCCAGGGAGAACTTTCTTT.

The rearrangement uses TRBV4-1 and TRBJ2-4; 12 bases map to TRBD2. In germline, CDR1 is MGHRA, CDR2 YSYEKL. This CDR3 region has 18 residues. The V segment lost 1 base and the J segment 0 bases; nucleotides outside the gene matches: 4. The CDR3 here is CASSQGRTSGVAKNIQYF. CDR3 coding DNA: TGCGCCAGCAGCCAAGGGAGGACTAGCGGGGTAGCCAAAAACATTCAGTACTTC.

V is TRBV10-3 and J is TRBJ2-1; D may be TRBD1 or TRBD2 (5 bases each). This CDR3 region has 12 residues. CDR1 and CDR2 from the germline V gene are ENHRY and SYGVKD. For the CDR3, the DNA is TGTTCTTCCGGGACCCTCGGCAATGAGCAGTTCTTC. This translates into CSSGTLGNEQFF.

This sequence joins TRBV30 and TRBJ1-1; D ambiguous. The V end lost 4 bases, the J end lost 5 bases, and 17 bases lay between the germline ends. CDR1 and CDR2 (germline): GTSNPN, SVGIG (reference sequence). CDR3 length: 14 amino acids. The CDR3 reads CAWNVQVVGTEAFF. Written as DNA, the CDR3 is TGTGCCTGGAACGTTCAGGTGGTGGGGACTGAAGCTTTCTTT. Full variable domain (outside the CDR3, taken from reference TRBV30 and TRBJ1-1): SQTIHQWPATLVQPVGSPLSLECTVEGTSNPNLYWYRQAAGRGLQLLFYSVGIGQISSEVPQNLSASRPQDRQFILSSKKLLLSDSGFYLCAWNVQVVGTEAFFGQGTRLTVV.

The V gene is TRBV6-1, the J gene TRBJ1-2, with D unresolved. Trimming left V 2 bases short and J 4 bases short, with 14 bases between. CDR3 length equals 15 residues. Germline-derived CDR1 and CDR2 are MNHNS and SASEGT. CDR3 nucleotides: TGTGCCAGCAGTGAATTTATGGCAGGCCCCTATGGCTACACCTTC. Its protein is CASSEFMAGPYGYTF.

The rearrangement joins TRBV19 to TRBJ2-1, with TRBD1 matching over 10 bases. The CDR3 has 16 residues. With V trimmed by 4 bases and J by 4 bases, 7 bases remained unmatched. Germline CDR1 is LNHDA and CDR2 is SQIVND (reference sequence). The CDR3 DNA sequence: TGTGCCAGTAGTAAACCCCGGGACAGGGGATACAATGAGCAGTTCTTC. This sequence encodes CASSKPRDRGYNEQFF.

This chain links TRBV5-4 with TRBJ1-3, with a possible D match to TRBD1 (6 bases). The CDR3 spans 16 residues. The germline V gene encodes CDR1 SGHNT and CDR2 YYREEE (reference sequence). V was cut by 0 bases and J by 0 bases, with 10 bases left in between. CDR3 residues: CASSLDPGASGNTIYF. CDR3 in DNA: TGTGCCAGCAGCTTGGATCCGGGGGCCTCTGGAAACACCATATATTTT.

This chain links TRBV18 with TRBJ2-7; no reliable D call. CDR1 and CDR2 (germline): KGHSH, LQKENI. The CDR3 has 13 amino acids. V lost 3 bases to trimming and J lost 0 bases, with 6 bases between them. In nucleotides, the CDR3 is TGTGCCAGCTCACCGTCGCCCTCCTACGAGCAGTACTTC. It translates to CASSPSPSYEQYF.

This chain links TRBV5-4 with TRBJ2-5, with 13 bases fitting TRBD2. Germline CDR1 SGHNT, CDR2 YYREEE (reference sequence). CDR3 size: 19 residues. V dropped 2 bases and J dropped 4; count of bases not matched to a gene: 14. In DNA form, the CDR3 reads TGTGCCAGCAGCTTACTCGGGACTAGCGGGGCGGGGCGGGGAGAGACCCAGTACTTC. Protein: CASSLLGTSGAGRGETQYF.

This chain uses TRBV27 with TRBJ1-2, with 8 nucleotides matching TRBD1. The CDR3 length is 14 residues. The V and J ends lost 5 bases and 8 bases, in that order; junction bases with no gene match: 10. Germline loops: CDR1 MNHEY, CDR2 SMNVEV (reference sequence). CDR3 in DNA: TGTGCCAGCAGTATTGACAGGGGACGAGGAGGCTACACCTTC. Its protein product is CASSIDRGRGGYTF.

CDR3 bases: TGTGCTAGTGGTGCCCTTCCCTTAGGGCAGGACAGCTATGGCTACACCTTC. Translated: CASGALPLGQDSYGYTF. This rearrangement joins TRBV12-5 to TRBJ1-2, with D perhaps matching TRBD1 (6 bases). From germline, CDR1 is LGHNT and CDR2 FRNRAP. Trimming pared 5 bases from V and 4 bases from J, leaving 23 bases between. The CDR3 loop spans 17 amino acids.

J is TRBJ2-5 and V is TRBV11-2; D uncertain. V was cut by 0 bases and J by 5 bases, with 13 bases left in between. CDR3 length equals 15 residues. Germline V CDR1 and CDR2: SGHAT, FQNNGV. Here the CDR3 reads CASSLDSTGRETQYF. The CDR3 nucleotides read TGTGCCAGCAGCTTAGATTCGACGGGTAGGGAGACCCAGTACTTC. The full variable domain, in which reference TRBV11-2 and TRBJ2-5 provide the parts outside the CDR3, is EAGVAQSPRYKIIEKRQSVAFWCNPISGHATLYWYQQILGQGPKLLIQFQNNGVVDDSQLPKDRFSAERLKGVDSTLKIQPAKLEDSAVYLCASSLDSTGRETQYFGPGTRLLVL.

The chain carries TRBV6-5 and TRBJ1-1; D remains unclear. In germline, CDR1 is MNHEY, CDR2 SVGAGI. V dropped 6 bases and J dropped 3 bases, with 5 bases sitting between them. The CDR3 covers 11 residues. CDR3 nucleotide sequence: TGTGCCAGCAGGGGGTACACTGAAGCTTTCTTT. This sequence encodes CASRGYTEAFF.

CDR3 protein: CASRQGEDLLNTEAFF. The CDR3 bases are TGTGCCAGTAGGCAGGGGGAGGATCTCTTGAACACTGAAGCTTTCTTT. The chain recombines TRBV19 with TRBJ1-1; TRBD1 matches 7 bases. Trimming removed 6 bases from V and 0 bases from J; junction bases left unmatched: 10. The CDR3 has 16 amino acids. The V gene's germline CDR1 is LNHDA and CDR2 SQIVND (reference sequence).

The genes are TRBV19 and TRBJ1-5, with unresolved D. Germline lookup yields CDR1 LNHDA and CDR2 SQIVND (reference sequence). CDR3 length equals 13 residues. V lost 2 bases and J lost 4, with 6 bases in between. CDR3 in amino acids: CASSIRLNQPQHF. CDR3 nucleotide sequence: TGTGCCAGTAGTATAAGGCTGAATCAGCCCCAGCATTTT.

Here the CDR3 DNA reads TGTGCCAGCAGCCAAGGGTCAGCCGTGCACGAGCAGTACTTC. It yields the protein CASSQGSAVHEQYF. This rearrangement joins TRBV4-2 to TRBJ2-7; D gene unclear. The CDR3 has 14 residues. V was pared by 1 base and J by 5 bases, with 12 bases between. Germline V lookup: CDR1 LGHNA, CDR2 YNFKEQ.

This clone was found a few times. CDR3 nucleotide sequence: TGTGCCAGCAGCGTAGTGGACAGGGGTGAAAAACTGTTTTTT. The encoded protein is CASSVVDRGEKLFF. This chain joins TRBV9 and TRBJ1-4; 9 nucleotides align to TRBD1. The CDR3 length is 14 residues. The V gene end was trimmed by 0 bases and the J gene end by 7 bases; junction bases not matched to a gene: 1. The germline V gene encodes CDR1 SGDLS and CDR2 YYNGEE.

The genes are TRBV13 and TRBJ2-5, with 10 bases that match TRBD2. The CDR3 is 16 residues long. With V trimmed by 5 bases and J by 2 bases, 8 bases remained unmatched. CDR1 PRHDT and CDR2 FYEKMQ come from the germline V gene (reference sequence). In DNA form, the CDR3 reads TGTGCCAGCAGCAGATATAGCGGGGGGCAACAAGAGACCCAGTACTTC. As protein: CASSRYSGGQQETQYF.

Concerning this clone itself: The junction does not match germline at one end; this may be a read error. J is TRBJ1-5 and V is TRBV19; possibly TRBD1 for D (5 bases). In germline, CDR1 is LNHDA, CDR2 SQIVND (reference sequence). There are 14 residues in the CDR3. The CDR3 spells CASAPGTANRPQHF. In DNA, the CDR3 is TGTGCCAGCGCGCCTGGGACGGCTAATCGGCCCCAGCATTTT.

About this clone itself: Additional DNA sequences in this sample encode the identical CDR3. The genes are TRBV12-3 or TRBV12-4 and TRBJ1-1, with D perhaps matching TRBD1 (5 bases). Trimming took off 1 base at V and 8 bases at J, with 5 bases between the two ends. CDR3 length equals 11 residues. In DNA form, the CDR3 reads TGTGCCAGCAGTTTAGGGACAGAAGCTTTCTTT. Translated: CASSLGTEAFF.

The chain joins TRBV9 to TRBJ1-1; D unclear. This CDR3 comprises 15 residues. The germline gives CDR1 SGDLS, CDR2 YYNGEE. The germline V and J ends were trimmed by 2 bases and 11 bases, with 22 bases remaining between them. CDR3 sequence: CASSVLDGPVRDAFF. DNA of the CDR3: TGTGCCAGCAGCGTTCTCGACGGGCCGGTCCGGGATGCTTTCTTT.

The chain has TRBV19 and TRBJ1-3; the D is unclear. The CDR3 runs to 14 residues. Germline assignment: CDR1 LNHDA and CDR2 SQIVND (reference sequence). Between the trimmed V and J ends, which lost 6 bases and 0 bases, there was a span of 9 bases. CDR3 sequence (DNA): TGTGCCAGTAGGGACCTGAGCTCTGGAAACACCATATATTTT. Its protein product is CASRDLSSGNTIYF. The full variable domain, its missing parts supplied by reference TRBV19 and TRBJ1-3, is DGGITQSPKYLFRKEGQNVTLSCEQNLNHDAMYWYRQDPGQGLRLIYYSQIVNDFQKGDIAEGYSVSREKKESFPLTVTSAQKNPTAFYLCASRDLSSGNTIYFGEGSWLTVV.

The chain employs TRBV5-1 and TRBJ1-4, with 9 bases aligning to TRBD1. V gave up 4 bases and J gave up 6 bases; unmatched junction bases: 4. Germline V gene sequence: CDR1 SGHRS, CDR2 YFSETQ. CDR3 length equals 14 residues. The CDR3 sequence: CASSPGQGHEKLFF. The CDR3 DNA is TGCGCCAGCAGCCCGGGACAGGGACATGAAAAACTGTTTTTT.

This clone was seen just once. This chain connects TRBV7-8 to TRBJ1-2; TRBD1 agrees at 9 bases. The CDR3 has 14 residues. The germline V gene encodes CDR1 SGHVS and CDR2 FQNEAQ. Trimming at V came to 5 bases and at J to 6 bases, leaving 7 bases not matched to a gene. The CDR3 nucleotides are TGTGCCAGCAGCCCAGGGACAGGGATGCATGGCTACACCTTC. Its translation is CASSPGTGMHGYTF.

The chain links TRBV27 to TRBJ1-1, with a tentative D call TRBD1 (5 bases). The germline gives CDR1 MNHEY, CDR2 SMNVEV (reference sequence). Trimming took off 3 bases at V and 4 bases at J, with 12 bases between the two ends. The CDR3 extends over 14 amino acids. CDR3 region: CASSLSGALTEAFF. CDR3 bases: TGTGCCAGCAGTTTGTCCGGGGCTCTCACTGAAGCTTTCTTT.

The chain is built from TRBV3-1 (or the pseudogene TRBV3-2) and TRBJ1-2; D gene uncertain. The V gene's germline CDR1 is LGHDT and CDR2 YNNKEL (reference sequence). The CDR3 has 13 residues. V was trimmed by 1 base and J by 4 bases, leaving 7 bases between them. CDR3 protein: CASSQGQSYGYTF. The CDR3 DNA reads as TGTGCCAGCAGCCAAGGGCAGAGCTATGGCTACACCTTC.

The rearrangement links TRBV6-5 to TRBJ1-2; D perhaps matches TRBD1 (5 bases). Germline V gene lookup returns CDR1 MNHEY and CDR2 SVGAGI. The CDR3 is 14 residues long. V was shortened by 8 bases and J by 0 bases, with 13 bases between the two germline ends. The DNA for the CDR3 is TGTGCCAGCGGGAGAGGGGCCCCTAACTATGGCTACACCTTC. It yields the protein CASGRGAPNYGYTF.